The 32 T cell receptor beta chains given below trace back to one sample, sequenced in a study of shared clonotypes between healthy human individuals. The data were produced by immunoSEQ multiplex PCR, yet TCRdb's version contains in-frame clones alone and is incomplete. The sample gives hundreds of thousands of clones, roughly three quarters of which show up once; around 12% is in the top ten. The sequenced material came from PBMCs. Receptors were obtained from a woman aged 40 to 49 in good health. Some clones in this sample may be carry-over from other donors' samples.

The V call is TRBV29-1, the J call TRBJ2-7; 11 nucleotides match TRBD2. Trimming at V came to 1 base and at J to 6 bases, leaving 2 bases not matched to a gene. The CDR3 totals 13 residues. Germline V gene data show CDR1 as SQVTM and CDR2 as ANQGSEA. CDR3 nucleotide sequence: TGCAGCGTTGAAGGACTAGCGGGACGCGAGCAGTACTTC. Translating it yields CSVEGLAGREQYF.

With regard to this clone: One base separates it from a far larger clone, so it is likely a read error. In DNA, the CDR3 is TGTGCCTGGAGAAATGAAAAACTGTTTTTT. It is translated as CAWRNEKLFF. The chain carries TRBV30 and TRBJ1-4, with D uncertain. Between the trimmed V and J ends, which lost 3 bases and 5 bases, there was a span of 1 base. Germline V gene lookup returns CDR1 GTSNPN and CDR2 SVGIG (reference sequence). The CDR3 totals 10 residues.

The chain employs TRBV28 and TRBJ2-1, with 7 bases lining up with TRBD2. V shed 1 base and J 9 bases; nucleotides not matched to a gene: 6. Looked up from germline, CDR1 is MDHEN and CDR2 is SYDVKM. This CDR3 comprises 14 residues. CDR3 loop: CASSLSGPGGEQFF. CDR3 bases: TGTGCCAGCAGTTTATCGGGGCCGGGGGGTGAGCAGTTCTTC.

The chain is built from TRBV28 and TRBJ2-5; D unresolved. Germline CDR1 reads MDHEN; CDR2 reads SYDVKM. The CDR3 is 14 amino acids. With 3 bases removed from V and 5 bases from J, the gap between germline ends came to 13 bases. The CDR3 protein is CASSLGMDGETQYF. The CDR3, as DNA: TGTGCCAGCAGTTTGGGAATGGATGGGGAGACCCAGTACTTC.

Of note for this clone: This likely stems from a read error, as it lies one base from a far larger clone. This rearrangement joins TRBV5-4 to TRBJ2-3; perhaps TRBD2 as D (7 bases). The CDR3 contains 16 residues. Germline CDR1 is SGHNT and CDR2 is YYREEE (reference sequence). The CDR3, as DNA: TGTACCAGCAGCCTGGGGGGCGGGAGTAGGACAGATACGCAGTATTTT. Its translation is CTSSLGGGSRTDTQYF.

The chain is built from TRBV27 and TRBJ1-5, with 7 bases matching TRBD1. V gave up 5 bases and J gave up 6 bases; unmatched junction bases: 13. Germline-derived CDR1 and CDR2 are MNHEY and SMNVEV (reference sequence). The CDR3 has 16 amino acids. The CDR3 spells CASSPRGGLVSQPQHF. The CDR3 nucleotides read TGTGCCAGCAGTCCCAGGGGGGGGCTTGTGTCTCAGCCCCAGCATTTT.

V and J are TRBV5-1 and TRBJ2-2; D is perhaps TRBD2 (6 bases). Trimming pared 4 bases from V and 5 bases from J, leaving 15 bases between. CDR3 size: 15 residues. Germline V gene data show CDR1 as SGHRS and CDR2 as YFSETQ. The CDR3 loop is CASSPDGRGTGELFF. CDR3 nucleotide sequence: TGCGCCAGCAGCCCCGACGGACGGGGGACCGGGGAGCTGTTTTTT.

Only a few counts were recorded for this clone. A much larger clone is a single base away; this may be a read error. V and J are TRBV6-4 and TRBJ2-1; 11 nucleotides align to TRBD1. This CDR3 has 14 amino acids. From germline, CDR1 is MRHNA and CDR2 SNTAGT. Trimming took 3 bases from V and 6 from J; bases not matched to a gene: 1. The CDR3 here is CASSEGTGGNEQFF. The CDR3 DNA sequence: TGTGCCAGCAGTGAAGGGACAGGGGGCAATGAGCAGTTCTTC.

This clone was detected only once. The chain carries TRBV6-5 and TRBJ2-7; 10 bases line up with TRBD1. The CDR3 is made up of 15 amino acids. Losses at the gene ends were 6 bases for V and 5 bases for J; bases not matched to a gene: 10. Germline V CDR1 and CDR2: MNHEY, SVGAGI. The CDR3 region has the DNA TGTGCCAGCAGCCGTCTCCGGGACAGGGGAAACGAGCAGTACTTC. Translated, it gives CASSRLRDRGNEQYF.

V usage is TRBV7-2 and J usage is TRBJ1-1, with TRBD1 matching 9 bases. The germline gives CDR1 SGHTA, CDR2 FQGNSA. The CDR3 length is 15 residues. The trim removed 5 bases at V and 10 bases at J, leaving 14 bases unmatched. CDR3 protein: CASSRTLQGAGVAFF. CDR3 in DNA: TGTGCCAGCAGCCGTACCCTACAGGGGGCCGGGGTAGCTTTCTTT.

This clone occurred once. The sample has other DNA sequences that encode this CDR3 too. The gene calls are TRBV9 and TRBJ1-5, with D unresolved. CDR3 length: 13 amino acids. Germline assignment: CDR1 SGDLS and CDR2 YYNGEE. Trimming removed 7 bases at V and 0 bases at J, with 8 bases between. This chain's CDR3 is CASSPGSNQPQHF. Written as DNA, the CDR3 is TGTGCCAGCTCCCCGGGTAGCAATCAGCCCCAGCATTTT.

V and J are TRBV4-1 and TRBJ2-7; possibly TRBD1 for D (6 bases). Per the germline V gene, CDR1 is MGHRA and CDR2 is YSYEKL. V was clipped by 2 bases and J by 3 bases, with 17 bases between them. The CDR3 sequence is 16 residues long. In nucleotides, the CDR3 is TGCGCCAGCAGCCAACCGGGGCAGGGGAAGATCTACGAGCAGTACTTC. It yields the protein CASSQPGQGKIYEQYF.

V usage is TRBV27 and J usage is TRBJ2-7; 7 bases match TRBD1. V lost 3 bases to trimming and J lost 11 bases; unmatched junction nucleotides: 10. Germline CDR1 MNHEY, CDR2 SMNVEV (reference sequence). This CDR3 is built from 13 residues. CDR3 protein: CASSLSPTGFEYF. CDR3 DNA sequence: TGTGCCAGCAGTTTGTCCCCGACAGGGTTCGAGTACTTC.

In the case of this clone: A single base is all that separates this from a far larger clone, so a read error is likely. The chain couples TRBV29-1 to TRBJ1-1, with TRBD1 as a possible D gene (6 bases). The CDR3 is made up of 14 amino acids. The V gene's germline CDR1 is SQVTM and CDR2 ANQGSEA. V dropped 6 bases and J dropped 4 bases, with 18 bases sitting between them. The CDR3 DNA follows: TGCAGCGTGGCTAGGGGGTCTGGCGCCACTGAAGCTTTCTTT. Protein sequence: CSVARGSGATEAFF.

The J gene is TRBJ2-3, the V gene TRBV30; no reliable D call. V was pared by 4 bases and J by 4 bases, with 12 bases between. Germline V gives CDR1 GTSNPN, CDR2 SVGIG (reference sequence). The CDR3 runs to 13 residues. The CDR3 loop reads CAWILAGSDTQYF. The CDR3 coding sequence is TGTGCCTGGATTCTGGCAGGATCAGATACGCAGTATTTT.

The V call is TRBV6-5, the J call TRBJ2-1; 9 bases map to TRBD2. V shed 7 bases, J shed 6 bases, and the junction held 10 bases outside the gene matches. CDR1 is MNHEY and CDR2 is SVGAGI in the germline V gene. CDR3 length: 15 residues. CDR3 sequence (DNA): TGTGCCAGCATAGGCGGCGGGAGGGCCCCCAATGAGCAGTTCTTC. It codes for CASIGGGRAPNEQFF.

The chain joins TRBV7-9 to TRBJ2-2; D remains unclear. Deletions cut 10 bases from V and 3 bases from J, with 3 bases between. CDR3 size: 10 residues. Germline loops: CDR1 SEHNR, CDR2 FQNEAQ (reference sequence). CDR3 sequence reads: CAKDTGELFF. The CDR3 DNA reads as TGTGCCAAGGACACCGGGGAGCTGTTTTTT. Together with reference TRBV7-9 and TRBJ2-2, the CDR3 gives the full variable domain: DTGVSQNPRHKITKRGQNVTFRCDPISEHNRLYWYRQTLGQGPEFLTYFQNEAQLEKSRLLSDRFSAERPKGSFSTLEIQRTEQGDSAMYLCAKDTGELFFGEGSRLTVL.

This rearrangement joins TRBV7-6 to TRBJ1-4; maybe TRBD1 (6 bases). V was shortened by 5 bases and J by 4 bases, with 14 bases between the two germline ends. Germline V gene data show CDR1 as SGHVS and CDR2 as FNYEAQ. The CDR3 extends over 15 amino acids. CDR3 sequence reads: CASSQGRQDNEKLFF. The CDR3 nucleotides read TGTGCCAGCAGCCAGGGTCGACAGGATAATGAAAAACTGTTTTTT. The variable domain in full, with the rest retrieved from reference TRBV7-6 and TRBJ1-4, is GAGVSQSPRYKVTKRGQDVALRCDPISGHVSLYWYRQALGQGPEFLTYFNYEAQQDKSGLPNDRFSAERPEGSISTLTIQRTEQRDSAMYRCASSQGRQDNEKLFFGSGTQLSVL.

CDR3 in amino acids: CASSYGGQGGYGYTF. Written as DNA, the CDR3 is TGTGCCAGCAGTTACGGGGGACAGGGGGGCTATGGCTACACCTTC. The chain carries TRBV6-5 and TRBJ1-2; 11 nucleotides match TRBD1. Losses at the gene ends were 2 bases for V and 4 bases for J; bases not matched to a gene: 3. CDR3 length: 15 residues. The germline V gene has CDR1 MNHEY and CDR2 SVGAGI.

The genes are TRBV5-6 and TRBJ2-7; 10 bases line up with TRBD2. This CDR3 is 14 amino acids long. Germline V gives CDR1 SGHDT, CDR2 YYEEEE. J lost 5 bases, V lost 4 bases, and 6 bases had no gene match. The DNA of the CDR3 is TGTGCCAGCAGCGACGCCGGGACTAGCGACGAGCAGTACTTC. Its translation: CASSDAGTSDEQYF.

The rearrangement joins TRBV21-1 to TRBJ2-7; whether TRBD1, the table's D call, matches the DNA was not checked. TRBV21-1 is reported as a pseudogene. This CDR3 has 14 amino acids. The CDR3: CASSSGTRPYEQYF. The CDR3 DNA follows: TGTGCCAGCAGTTCCGGGACAAGACCCTACGAGCAGTACTTC.

This clone has a count of ten or more. The chain is built from TRBV6-1 and TRBJ2-6; weak D call: TRBD1 (6 bases). V lost 2 bases and J 8 bases, leaving 10 bases between the germline ends. The germline V gene encodes CDR1 MNHNS and CDR2 SASEGT. The length of the CDR3 is 14 residues. CDR3 loop: CASSESDSSNVLTF. The CDR3, as DNA: TGTGCCAGCAGTGAATCGGACAGCTCCAACGTCCTGACTTTC.

Concerning this clone itself: This sequence may be a read error, since a much larger clone differs from it by one base. This sample also contains other DNA sequences that code for the same CDR3. This sequence joins TRBV19 and TRBJ1-5; tentative D call: TRBD1 (6 bases). In germline, CDR1 is LNHDA, CDR2 SQIVND (reference sequence). The V end was cut by 4 bases, the J end by 6 bases, with 13 bases between. The CDR3 is 14 residues long. In nucleotides, the CDR3 is TGTGCCAGTAGTAACAGGGTGGAGAGTCAGCCCCAGCATTTT. Amino acids: CASSNRVESQPQHF.

As regards this clone: With only one base between it and a far larger clone, this is likely a read error. The sample carries other DNA sequences with the same CDR3. The chain is built from TRBV7-9 and TRBJ1-1; D call uncertain. V was pared by 2 bases and J by 8 bases, with 12 bases between. The CDR3 is 13 residues long. Germline V CDR1 and CDR2: SEHNR, FQNEAQ (reference sequence). As DNA, the CDR3 is TGTGCCAGCAGCTTATGGAGGGAATCGGAAGCTTTCTTT. The encoded protein is CASSLWRESEAFF.

The rearrangement joins TRBV19 to TRBJ2-7, with 8 bases that match TRBD1. With 3 bases clipped from V and 5 bases from J, the junction kept 3 bases outside the gene matches. CDR3 length: 13 residues. Germline loops: CDR1 LNHDA, CDR2 SQIVND (reference sequence). In DNA, the CDR3 is TGTGCCAGTAGTATGCAGGGGGCAAACGAGCAGTACTTC. This gives the protein CASSMQGANEQYF.

The chain joins TRBV15 to TRBJ2-7; 11 positions agree with TRBD2. The CDR3 is 15 amino acids. Germline assignment: CDR1 LNHNV and CDR2 YYDKDF (reference sequence). V dropped 3 bases and J dropped 4; count of bases not matched to a gene: 5. CDR3 nucleotides: TGTGCCACCAGCAGGGATAGCGGGAGGGCTTACGAGCAGTACTTC. Its protein is CATSRDSGRAYEQYF.

Details on this clone: This likely came from a read error, as a far larger clone is one base away. A read error is likely, as this CDR3 ends without the conserved phenylalanine or tryptophan. The rearrangement uses TRBV6-5 and TRBJ1-6; D is unclear. V gave up 6 bases and J gave up 7 bases, with 13 bases separating them. The CDR3 length is 14 residues. Per the germline V gene, CDR1 is MNHEY and CDR2 is SVGAGI. In DNA, the CDR3 is TGTGCCAGCAGGCCGGATGGGTCGAATTCACCCCTCCACCTT. Translating gives CASRPDGSNSPLHL.

For this clone: At one boundary the junction diverges from the germline segment, which might be a read error. CDR3 amino acids: CASSVDRTSYEQYF. CDR3 bases: TGTGCTAGCAGCGTAGACAGAACCTCCTACGAGCAGTACTTC. V and J are TRBV7-7 and TRBJ2-7; tentative D call: TRBD1 (5 bases). The CDR3 sequence is 14 residues long. Germline CDR1 is SSHAT and CDR2 is FNYEAQ (reference sequence).

This clone has just a few counts. The chain couples TRBV6-1 to TRBJ2-7, with 7 bases lining up with TRBD1. The germline V gene encodes CDR1 MNHNS and CDR2 SASEGT. The CDR3 has 14 amino acids. Trimming at V came to 6 bases and at J to 0 bases, leaving 5 bases not matched to a gene. The chain's CDR3 is CASRNRGASYEQYF. The CDR3 bases are TGTGCCAGCAGGAACAGGGGAGCCTCCTACGAGCAGTACTTC.

V is TRBV30 and J is TRBJ2-3; D is uncertain. The CDR3 totals 12 residues. Trimming removed 6 bases at V and 5 bases at J, with 12 bases between. Germline V gene data show CDR1 as GTSNPN and CDR2 as SVGIG (reference sequence). The CDR3 DNA sequence: TGTGCCTGCCAATTGGGCGGAGATACGCAGTATTTT. Translated: CACQLGGDTQYF.

To note about this clone: Other DNA sequences in this specimen translate into the identical CDR3. The gene calls are TRBV7-2 and TRBJ2-7; unclear D gene. Germline lookup yields CDR1 SGHTA and CDR2 FQGNSA. V gave up 5 bases and J gave up 0 bases, with 5 bases separating them. The CDR3 loop spans 12 amino acids. The CDR3 DNA is TGTGCCAGCAGCCCAAACTCCTACGAGCAGTACTTC. It encodes CASSPNSYEQYF. The full variable domain, in which reference TRBV7-2 and TRBJ2-7 provide the parts outside the CDR3, is GAGVSQSPSNKVTEKGKDVELRCDPISGHTALYWYRQSLGQGLEFLIYFQGNSAPDKSGLPSDRFSAERTGGSVSTLTIQRTQQEDSAVYLCASSPNSYEQYFGPGTRLTVT.

This chain connects TRBV7-9 to TRBJ2-1; no clear D gene. The V and J ends lost 2 bases and 9 bases respectively, with 5 bases between them. The CDR3 spans 11 residues. From germline, CDR1 is SEHNR and CDR2 FQNEAQ (reference sequence). CDR3 residues: CASSLYIEQFF. As DNA, the CDR3 is TGTGCCAGCAGCTTATATATTGAGCAGTTCTTC.